One sample yielded the 26 T cell receptor beta chains listed below, sequenced in a study of CD8 T cells in ankylosing spondylitis. TCRdb ran MiXCR on the 5' RACE reads and lists one entry per CDR3 protein. The sample shows approximately 200,000 distinct CDR3 sequences, about 13% of them seen only once. The sequencing input was blood, either unsorted or a sorted T cell fraction (not recorded which). The receptor set was obtained from a male donor with ankylosing spondylitis or in good health (not recorded which).

The chain joins TRBV5-1 to TRBJ2-7; D possibly matches TRBD1 or TRBD2 (7 bases each). V lost 8 bases and J 0 bases, leaving 15 bases between the germline ends. Germline values: CDR1 SGHRS, CDR2 YFSETQ. There are 14 residues in the CDR3. CDR3 sequence: CASSGGDSSYEQYF. The DNA of the CDR3 is TGCGCCAGTTCTGGGGGGGACAGCTCCTACGAGCAGTACTTC.

This clonotype was seen a handful of times. The chain has TRBV5-1 and TRBJ1-1; D is uncertain. This CDR3 has 12 residues. With 5 bases removed from V and 0 bases from J, the gap between germline ends came to 5 bases. CDR1 is SGHRS and CDR2 is YFSETQ in the germline V gene. CDR3 bases: TGCGCCAGCAGGAAAATGAACACTGAAGCTTTCTTT. Translating gives CASRKMNTEAFF.

This clonotype was recorded a few times. J is TRBJ2-3 and V is TRBV20-1; TRBD2 is a possible D gene (6 bases). The CDR3 loop spans 15 amino acids. Trimming pared 2 bases from V and 5 bases from J, leaving 17 bases between. Germline V CDR1 and CDR2: DFQATT, SNEGSKA (reference sequence). The CDR3 loop is CSARPSGLAKDTQYF. In nucleotides, the CDR3 is TGCAGTGCTAGACCCTCGGGACTTGCGAAAGATACGCAGTATTTT.

This chain joins TRBV6-1 and TRBJ2-7, with D unclear. The CDR3 has 12 amino acids. Germline values: CDR1 MNHNS, CDR2 SASEGT. The V and J ends lost 6 bases and 6 bases respectively, with 12 bases between them. The CDR3 here is CASSQPTLEQYF. In DNA, the CDR3 is TGTGCCAGCAGCCAGCCGACGCTCGAGCAGTACTTC.

This clonotype was counted only a few times. The chain combines TRBV5-1 with TRBJ2-1; 14 nucleotides agree with TRBD2. The J segment lost 10 bases and the V segment lost 2 bases, leaving 11 bases of the junction unmatched. The CDR3 extends over 17 amino acids. CDR1 SGHRS and CDR2 YFSETQ come from the germline V gene. For the CDR3, the DNA is TGCGCCAGCAGCTTACCACCGGGACTAGCGGGAGTCGGGGAGCAGTTCTTC. Amino acid sequence: CASSLPPGLAGVGEQFF.

In this sample, this clonotype turned up many times. The J gene is TRBJ2-2, the V gene TRBV12-3 or TRBV12-4, with 8 bases matching TRBD2. J lost 2 bases, V lost 3 bases, and 2 bases had no gene match. The CDR3 is made up of 15 amino acids. As DNA, the CDR3 is TGTGCCAGCAGTTTCAGCGGGAGAAACACCGGGGAGCTGTTTTTT. It is translated as CASSFSGRNTGELFF.

In this sample, this clonotype turned up many times. The chain links TRBV5-6 to TRBJ2-1; D call uncertain. The CDR3 consists of 14 residues. From germline, CDR1 is SGHDT and CDR2 YYEEEE. Trimming removed 0 bases at V and 0 bases at J, with 4 bases between. The CDR3 region is CASSLDSSYNEQFF. For the CDR3, the DNA is TGTGCCAGCAGCTTGGACAGCTCCTACAATGAGCAGTTCTTC.

V is TRBV7-9 and J is TRBJ1-4; the D is unclear. V was trimmed by 4 bases and J by 3 bases, leaving 12 bases between them. The V gene's germline CDR1 is SEHNR and CDR2 FQNEAQ (reference sequence). The CDR3 runs 15 residues. The CDR3 DNA sequence: TGTGCCAGCAGCTCATACACTTATTCTAATGAAAAACTGTTTTTT. Translated, it gives CASSSYTYSNEKLFF. Filled out from reference TRBV7-9 and TRBJ1-4, the complete variable domain reads DTGVSQNPRHKITKRGQNVTFRCDPISEHNRLYWYRQTLGQGPEFLTYFQNEAQLEKSRLLSDRFSAERPKGSFSTLEIQRTEQGDSAMYLCASSSYTYSNEKLFFGSGTQLSVL.

The V and J genes are TRBV11-2 and TRBJ2-7; D is ambiguous. Between the trimmed V and J ends, which lost 3 bases and 2 bases, there was a span of 11 bases. This CDR3 is built from 14 residues. CDR1 is SGHAT, CDR2 FQNNGV, per germline. The CDR3 DNA reads TGTGCCAGCAGCTTGGGGAATGGAGCCTACGAGCAGTACTTC. As protein: CASSLGNGAYEQYF.

This chain links TRBV5-6 with TRBJ2-6; D not resolved. This CDR3 has 16 amino acids. Trimming shortened V by 0 bases and J by 1 base, and 8 bases separated the two germline ends. Germline V lookup: CDR1 SGHDT, CDR2 YYEEEE. The CDR3 sequence is CASSLELASGANVLTF. The CDR3 bases are TGTGCCAGCAGCTTGGAACTTGCTTCTGGGGCCAACGTCCTGACTTTC.

This clonotype showed up just a few times. This sequence joins TRBV7-9 and TRBJ2-3, with a tentative D call TRBD2 (6 bases). V was clipped by 2 bases and J by 4 bases, with 13 bases between them. The CDR3 covers 15 residues. The germline gives CDR1 SEHNR, CDR2 FQNEAQ (reference sequence). The DNA of the CDR3 is TGTGCCAGCAGCTTACATAGACTAGGGGCAGATACGCAGTATTTT. Translated, it gives CASSLHRLGADTQYF. Together with reference TRBV7-9 and TRBJ2-3, the CDR3 gives the full variable domain: DTGVSQNPRHKITKRGQNVTFRCDPISEHNRLYWYRQTLGQGPEFLTYFQNEAQLEKSRLLSDRFSAERPKGSFSTLEIQRTEQGDSAMYLCASSLHRLGADTQYFGPGTRLTVL.

The rearrangement links TRBV5-1 to TRBJ2-3; TRBD2 is a possible D gene (5 bases). This CDR3 has 15 residues. The V gene's germline CDR1 is SGHRS and CDR2 YFSETQ. V was shortened by 3 bases and J by 2 bases, with 13 bases between the two germline ends. This chain's CDR3 is CASSSRIGVTDTQYF. CDR3 DNA: TGCGCCAGCAGCTCAAGGATCGGGGTCACAGATACGCAGTATTTT.

V gene TRBV20-1 combines with J gene TRBJ2-3; 9 positions match TRBD2. Germline V gene data show CDR1 as DFQATT and CDR2 as SNEGSKA (reference sequence). The CDR3 totals 16 residues. The CDR3 DNA sequence: TGCTGCGTCTGGGGCCAAGCGGGAGGCAGGGGAGATACGCAGTATTTT. Protein: CCVWGQAGGRGDTQYF.

The genes are TRBV27 and TRBJ1-2, with TRBD1 matching over 9 bases. CDR3 length: 14 residues. Germline-derived CDR1 and CDR2 are MNHEY and SMNVEV (reference sequence). V gave up 5 bases and J gave up 8 bases; unmatched junction bases: 9. As DNA, the CDR3 is TGTGCCAGCAGTCCATTTGGACAGGGGAACGGCTACACCTTC. This sequence encodes CASSPFGQGNGYTF.

This clonotype was counted between two and nine times. The CDR3 DNA follows: TGCGCCAGCAGCTGGGCGGGGGGTAACCAAGAGACCCAGTACTTC. Its translation is CASSWAGGNQETQYF. J is TRBJ2-5 and V is TRBV5-1, with 8 bases that match TRBD2. V shed 3 bases, J shed 0 bases, and the junction held 4 bases outside the gene matches. Germline CDR1 is SGHRS and CDR2 is YFSETQ. The CDR3 runs to 15 residues.

The table lists this clonotype with a few counts. V and J are TRBV7-9 and TRBJ2-7, with 9 bases matching TRBD2. V lost 5 bases, J lost 4 bases, and 12 bases stayed unmatched. The CDR3 covers 16 residues. From germline, CDR1 is SEHNR and CDR2 FQNEAQ (reference sequence). The CDR3 protein is CASSPPGGRAAYEQYF. The CDR3 DNA follows: TGTGCCAGCAGCCCCCCTGGCGGGAGGGCCGCATACGAGCAGTACTTC.

In this sample, this clonotype turned up many times. The genes are TRBV4-1 and TRBJ2-7; maybe TRBD2 (6 bases). V dropped 1 base and J dropped 2 bases, with 9 bases sitting between them. The CDR3 is made up of 14 amino acids. Germline V CDR1 and CDR2: MGHRA, YSYEKL. Here the CDR3 DNA reads TGCGCCAGCAGCCAAGTAACGGGGGCCTACGAGCAGTACTTC. This translates into CASSQVTGAYEQYF.

This clonotype has more than one count but fewer than ten. The gene calls are TRBV6-4 and TRBJ2-2, with 9 bases matching TRBD1. CDR1 MRHNA and CDR2 SNTAGT come from the germline V gene. The CDR3 runs to 18 residues. V lost 0 bases and J lost 2; bases outside the gene matches: 7. DNA of the CDR3: TGTGCCAGCAGTGACTCGATACGGGACAGGGTCAACACCGGGGAGCTGTTTTTT. It encodes CASSDSIRDRVNTGELFF.

This clonotype was counted only a few times. The chain combines TRBV24-1 with TRBJ1-1; D may be TRBD1 (5 bases). The CDR3 has 11 amino acids. Trimming took off 6 bases at V and 6 bases at J, with 7 bases between the two ends. Germline V gene data show CDR1 as KGHDR and CDR2 as SFDVKD. The CDR3 DNA is TGTGCCACCAGTCAGACAGCTGAAGCTTTCTTT. Protein product: CATSQTAEAFF.

This clonotype was seen a few times. The rearrangement joins TRBV29-1 to TRBJ1-3; 9 positions agree with TRBD1. Germline V gene sequence: CDR1 SQVTM, CDR2 ANQGSEA. The CDR3 totals 15 residues. Trimming at V came to 4 bases and at J to 0 bases, leaving 4 bases not matched to a gene. The CDR3 coding sequence is TGCAGCGTTGTTGGGACAGGGTTCTCTGGAAACACCATATATTTT. It is translated as CSVVGTGFSGNTIYF.

The V call is TRBV19, the J call TRBJ1-1, with 9 bases fitting TRBD1. Per germline, CDR1 LNHDA and CDR2 SQIVND (reference sequence). This CDR3 is built from 13 residues. Losses at the gene ends were 7 bases for V and 3 bases for J; bases not matched to a gene: 3. This CDR3 is CASIRTGDTEAFF. CDR3 nucleotides: TGTGCCAGTATTAGGACAGGGGACACTGAAGCTTTCTTT. Full variable domain (missing parts from reference TRBV19 and TRBJ1-1): DGGITQSPKYLFRKEGQNVTLSCEQNLNHDAMYWYRQDPGQGLRLIYYSQIVNDFQKGDIAEGYSVSREKKESFPLTVTSAQKNPTAFYLCASIRTGDTEAFFGQGTRLTVV.

This clonotype appeared many times. V usage is TRBV5-1 and J usage is TRBJ2-7; D gene ambiguous. CDR3 length: 14 residues. V was trimmed by 0 bases and J by 2 bases, leaving 9 bases between them. Germline V CDR1 and CDR2: SGHRS, YFSETQ. In DNA, the CDR3 is TGCGCCAGCAGCTTGGAGGGCAGCACCTACGAGCAGTACTTC. This encodes CASSLEGSTYEQYF.

The sample holds a few counts of this clonotype. This chain uses TRBV6-2 or TRBV6-3 with TRBJ1-2; D is uncertain. The CDR3 contains 15 residues. V shed 2 bases and J shed 2 bases, with 12 bases lying between them. Per the germline V gene, CDR1 is MNHEY and CDR2 is SVGEGT. CDR3 in DNA: TGTGCCAGCAGTTACCTCAGAACTACGAACTATGGCTACACCTTC. As protein: CASSYLRTTNYGYTF.

This clonotype came up a few times. The rearrangement links TRBV29-1 to TRBJ2-7, with D possibly matching TRBD1 (5 bases). The CDR3 is 13 residues long. V was trimmed by 6 bases and J by 3 bases, leaving 15 bases between them. Germline-derived CDR1 and CDR2 are SQVTM and ANQGSEA. The CDR3 loop is CSVAKTDYYEQYF. The CDR3 DNA reads as TGCAGCGTAGCCAAGACAGATTACTACGAGCAGTACTTC.

The chain employs TRBV11-2 and TRBJ2-1; D unclear. Trimming left V 5 bases short and J 4 bases short, with 12 bases between. CDR1 is SGHAT and CDR2 is FQNNGV in the germline V gene. The CDR3 is 14 residues long. CDR3 sequence reads: CASSLRWVYNEQFF. CDR3 coding DNA: TGTGCCAGCAGCCTTAGGTGGGTGTACAATGAGCAGTTCTTC.

The rearrangement links TRBV10-2 to TRBJ2-3; 7 positions agree with TRBD2. This CDR3 is built from 19 residues. CDR1 is WSHSY, CDR2 SAAADI, per germline. V lost 2 bases and J lost 2; bases outside the gene matches: 16. CDR3 loop: CASSEEEGPSGSLTDTQYF. CDR3 sequence (DNA): TGCGCCAGCAGTGAGGAGGAAGGGCCTAGCGGATCCCTCACAGATACGCAGTATTTT.